The table lists the clone carrying this TCR beta chain with a few counts. The target antigen is unknown. This entry belongs to a study of cytomegalovirus exposure and HLA in healthy donors. The wider study: Among roughly 190 million T cells, an earlier analysis found about 100 million unique TCR beta sequences. Study observations and caveats: Analysis performed later found about 17,000 TCR beta sequences associated with HLA alleles at 0.05 false discovery rate.

PCR involved 60 Vbeta and 13 Jbeta primers. Clones were sequenced by immunoSEQ multiplex PCR, and TCRdb holds only the in-frame ones, with some missing. The data show about 250,000 clones, with about 85% seen just once and about 0.25% held by the top ten. V was clipped by 6 bases and J by 0 bases, with 7 bases between them. This CDR3 spans 13 amino acids. Germline V lookup: CDR1 KGHSH, CDR2 LQKENI. The gene calls are TRBV18 and TRBJ2-3; D is unresolved. This clonotype was obtained from a girl aged 2 to 9 in good health and CMV-seronegative. Sequencing input: PBMCs. The CDR3 bases are TGTGCCAGCTCGTCAACTAGCACAGATACGCAGTATTTT. Translating it yields CASSSTSTDTQYF.